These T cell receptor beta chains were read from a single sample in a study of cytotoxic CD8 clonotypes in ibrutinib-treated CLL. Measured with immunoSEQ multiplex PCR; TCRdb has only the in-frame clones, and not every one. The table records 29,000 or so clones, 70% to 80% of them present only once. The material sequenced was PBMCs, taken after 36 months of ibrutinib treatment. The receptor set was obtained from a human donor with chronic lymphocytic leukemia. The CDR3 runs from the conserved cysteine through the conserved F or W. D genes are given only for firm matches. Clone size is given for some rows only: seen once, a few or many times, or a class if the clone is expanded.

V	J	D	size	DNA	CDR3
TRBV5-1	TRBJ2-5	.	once	TGCGCCAGCAGCTTGGGGCAGGGGCCAGAGACCCAGTACTTC	CASSLGQGPETQYF
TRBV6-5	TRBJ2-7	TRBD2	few	TGTGCCAGCAGTCTCCGAGCGGGGGGCGGGTACGAGCAGTACTTC	CASSLRAGGGYEQYF
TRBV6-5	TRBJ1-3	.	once	TGTGCCAGCAGTTACAGGGAGGGGAACACCATATATTTT	CASSYREGNTIYF
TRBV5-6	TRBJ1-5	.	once	TGTGCCAGCAGCCCTGGCCAAAGGACAGCTTTGATTCAGCCCCAGCATTTT	CASSPGQRTALIQPQHF
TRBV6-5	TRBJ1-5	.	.	TGTGCCAGCAGTTACTCACGGGGAAGAGGGGATCCAGAACATTTT	CASSYSRGRGDPEHF
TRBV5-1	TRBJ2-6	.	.	TGCGCCAGCAGCCTAGGACAGTACTCTGGGGCCAACGTCCTGACTTTC	CASSLGQYSGANVLTF
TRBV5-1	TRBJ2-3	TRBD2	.	TGCGCCAGCAGCCCGGGGACTAGCGGGGGCACAGATACGCAGTATTTT	CASSPGTSGGTDTQYF
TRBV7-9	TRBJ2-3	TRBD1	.	TGTGCCAGCAGCTCATGGACAGGGCTTGACACAGATACGCAGTATTTT	CASSSWTGLDTDTQYF
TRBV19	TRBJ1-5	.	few	TGTGCCAGTAGTATAGGAGGGAGCAATCAGCCCCAGCATTTT	CASSIGGSNQPQHF
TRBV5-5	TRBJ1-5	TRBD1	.	TGTGCCAGCAGCCGACAGGGGCCCTGGTATAGCAATCAGCCCCAGCATTTT	CASSRQGPWYSNQPQHF
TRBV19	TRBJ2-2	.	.	TGTGCCAGTAGTAATCCCCCGGGGGCCCTAGCCGGGGAGCTGTTTTTT	CASSNPPGALAGELFF
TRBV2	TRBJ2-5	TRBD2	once	TGTGCCAGCCGGCGACTAGCGGGGGGGCAAGAGACCCAGTACTTC	CASRRLAGGQETQYF
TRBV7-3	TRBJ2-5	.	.	TGTGCCAGCAGCGCGAAGGGAGGCTCCGAGACCCAGTACTTC	CASSAKGGSETQYF
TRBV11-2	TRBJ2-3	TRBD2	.	TGTGCCAGCAGCTCCGCCCCGCGGGGGGCAAGCACAGATACGCAGTATTTT	CASSSAPRGASTDTQYF
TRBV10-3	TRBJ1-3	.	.	TGTGCCATCAGTGAGTCAGAAGGGGGAAACACCATATATTTT	CAISESEGGNTIYF
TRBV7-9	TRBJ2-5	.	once	TGTGCCAGCAGCTTAGATGACCAAGAGACCCAGTACTTC	CASSLDDQETQYF
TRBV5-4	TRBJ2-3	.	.	TGTGCCAGCAGCTTGACAGGACAAGTGAGAACAGATACGCAGTATTTT	CASSLTGQVRTDTQYF
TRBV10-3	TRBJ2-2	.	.	TGTGCCATCAGAAACCGGGACGGAAACACCGGGGAGCTGTTTTTT	CAIRNRDGNTGELFF
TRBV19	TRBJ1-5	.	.	TGTGCCAGTAGTGGACGGGACGCTAGCAATCAGCCCCAGCATTTT	CASSGRDASNQPQHF
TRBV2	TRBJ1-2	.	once	TGTGCCAGCACCGTGGGAAGCTACTATGGCTACACCTTC	CASTVGSYYGYTF
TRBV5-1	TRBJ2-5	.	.	TGCGCCAGCAGCCGCGGCGAGACCCAGTACTTC	CASSRGETQYF
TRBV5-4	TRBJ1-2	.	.	TGTGCCAGCAGCCCTCCCGGGTCGGTTGGCTACACCTTC	CASSPPGSVGYTF
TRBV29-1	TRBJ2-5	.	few	TGCAGCGTTGGGACGGTGGGGGTCCAAGAGACCCAGTACTTC	CSVGTVGVQETQYF
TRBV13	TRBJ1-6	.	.	TGTGCCAGCAGCTCGGACAGCCGCCTACCTCCGTATAATTCACCCCTCCACTTT	CASSSDSRLPPYNSPLHF